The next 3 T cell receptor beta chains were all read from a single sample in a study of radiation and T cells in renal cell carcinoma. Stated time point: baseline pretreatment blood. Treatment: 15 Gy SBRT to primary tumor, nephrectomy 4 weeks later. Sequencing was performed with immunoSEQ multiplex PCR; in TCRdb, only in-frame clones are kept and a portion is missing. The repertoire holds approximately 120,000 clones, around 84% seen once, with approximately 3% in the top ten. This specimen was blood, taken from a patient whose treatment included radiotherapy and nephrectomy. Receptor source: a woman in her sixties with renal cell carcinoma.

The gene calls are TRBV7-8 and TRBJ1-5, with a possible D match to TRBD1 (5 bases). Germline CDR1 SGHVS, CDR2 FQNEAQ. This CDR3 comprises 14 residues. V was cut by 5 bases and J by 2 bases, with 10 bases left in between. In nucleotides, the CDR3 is TGTGCCAGCAGCCAGACAGTCCGCAATCAGCCCCAGCATTTT. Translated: CASSQTVRNQPQHF.

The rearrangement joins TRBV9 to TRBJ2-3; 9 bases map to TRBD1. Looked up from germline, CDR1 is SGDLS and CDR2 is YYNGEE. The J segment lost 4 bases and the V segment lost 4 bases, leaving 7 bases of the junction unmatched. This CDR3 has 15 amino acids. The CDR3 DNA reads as TGTGCCAGCAGCCCCCAACAGGGGGCCTCAGATACGCAGTATTTT. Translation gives CASSPQQGASDTQYF.

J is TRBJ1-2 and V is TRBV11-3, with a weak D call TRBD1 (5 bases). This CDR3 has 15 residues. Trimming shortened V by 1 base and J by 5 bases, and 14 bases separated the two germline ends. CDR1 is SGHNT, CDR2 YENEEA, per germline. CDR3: CASSLVGTMKYGYTF. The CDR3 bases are TGTGCCAGCAGCTTAGTTGGGACGATGAAGTATGGCTACACCTTC.